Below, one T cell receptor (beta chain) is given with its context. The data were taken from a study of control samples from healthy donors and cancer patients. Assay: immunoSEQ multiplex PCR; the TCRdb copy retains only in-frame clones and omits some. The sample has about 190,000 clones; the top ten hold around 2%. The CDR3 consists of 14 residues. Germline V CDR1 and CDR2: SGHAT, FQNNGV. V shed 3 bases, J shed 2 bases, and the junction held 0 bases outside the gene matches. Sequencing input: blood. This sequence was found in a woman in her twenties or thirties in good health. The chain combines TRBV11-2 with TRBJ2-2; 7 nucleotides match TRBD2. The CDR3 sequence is CASSLGLNTGELFF. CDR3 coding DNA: TGTGCCAGCAGCTTGGGACTAAACACCGGGGAGCTGTTTTTT. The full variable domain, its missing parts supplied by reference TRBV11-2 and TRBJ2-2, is EAGVAQSPRYKIIEKRQSVAFWCNPISGHATLYWYQQILGQGPKLLIQFQNNGVVDDSQLPKDRFSAERLKGVDSTLKIQPAKLEDSAVYLCASSLGLNTGELFFGEGSRLTVL.